This record covers a single TCR beta chain. The method was immunoSEQ multiplex PCR; TCRdb's version includes in-frame clones alone and lacks a portion of them. The sample carries 250,000 to 300,000 clones, around 90% recorded once. The record originates from a study of blood T cell repertoires in COVID-19. The wider study: Acute-phase and convalescent COVID-19 samples originated in the United States, Italy and Spain. Sources were T cells, B-cell-depleted T cells, or PBMCs; the material itself was cDNA or gDNA.

This receptor was identified in a man aged 50 to 60 with acute or convalescent COVID-19. Sequencing used peripheral blood.

CDR3 sequence: CASSFGQYQPQHF. DNA for the CDR3: TGTGCCAGCAGTTTCGGACAATATCAGCCCCAGCATTTT. V gene TRBV12-3 or TRBV12-4 combines with J gene TRBJ1-5, with D perhaps TRBD1 (5 bases). The CDR3 consists of 13 residues. The V end was cut by 3 bases, the J end by 5 bases, with 8 bases between.